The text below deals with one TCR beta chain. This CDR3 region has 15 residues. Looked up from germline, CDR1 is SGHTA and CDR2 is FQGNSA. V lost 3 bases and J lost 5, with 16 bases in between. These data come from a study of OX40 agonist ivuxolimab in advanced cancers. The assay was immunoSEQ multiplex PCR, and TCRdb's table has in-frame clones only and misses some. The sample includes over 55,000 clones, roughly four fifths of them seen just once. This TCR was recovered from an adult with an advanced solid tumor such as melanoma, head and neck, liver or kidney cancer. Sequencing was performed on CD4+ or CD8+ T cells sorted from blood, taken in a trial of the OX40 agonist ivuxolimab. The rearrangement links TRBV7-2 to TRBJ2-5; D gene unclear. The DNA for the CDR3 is TGTGCCAGCAGCTTGCTGGCGGCCCTGAGGGAGACCCAGTACTTC. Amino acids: CASSLLAALRETQYF.